The 13 T cell receptor beta chains below were found in one sample sequenced in a study of neurological immune-mediated disorders. One entry per CDR3 protein results from TCRdb running MiXCR on the 5' RACE reads. The sample consists of approximately 49,000 distinct CDR3 sequences, less than 12% of them appearing once. Regarding time point: longitudinal time-point 1 (baseline). The sample taken for sequencing was PBMCs. The receptors were gathered from a woman between 35 and 50 years old in good health.

The genes are TRBV5-1 and TRBJ2-7; D may be TRBD2 (7 bases). Germline CDR1 reads SGHRS; CDR2 reads YFSETQ. V shed 6 bases and J shed 5 bases, with 15 bases lying between them. The CDR3 spans 13 residues. The CDR3 reads CASNHWGGHEQYF. The CDR3 bases are TGCGCCAGCAATCACTGGGGGGGGCACGAGCAGTACTTC.

In this sample, this clonotype turned up many times. This rearrangement joins TRBV6-2 or TRBV6-3 to TRBJ1-1; no clear D gene. This CDR3 contains 14 residues. CDR1 and CDR2 from the germline V gene are MNHEY and SVGEGT. V was cut by 2 bases and J by 8 bases, with 15 bases left in between. The DNA of the CDR3 is TGTGCCAGCAGTTACAATCGAGGCAGCTCCGAAGCTTTCTTT. It yields the protein CASSYNRGSSEAFF.

In DNA form, the CDR3 reads TGTGCCAGCAGTCAACTATTGAGCGCAATAAACTATGGCTACACCTTC. It encodes CASSQLLSAINYGYTF. The chain joins TRBV4-2 to TRBJ1-2; unclear D gene. The CDR3 sequence is 16 residues long. Germline V gene lookup returns CDR1 LGHNA and CDR2 YNFKEQ. Trimming shortened V by 6 bases and J by 2 bases, and 19 bases separated the two germline ends.

Many counts were recorded for this clonotype. The chain uses TRBV5-1 and TRBJ2-6; D is unresolved. V lost 4 bases and J lost 0, with 17 bases in between. The CDR3 contains 18 residues. Germline CDR1 is SGHRS and CDR2 is YFSETQ. Here the CDR3 DNA reads TGCGCCAGCAGCCCGGTAGGACGGTCTTCCTCTGGGGCCAACGTCCTGACTTTC. Its protein product is CASSPVGRSSSGANVLTF. Drawing the rest from reference TRBV5-1 and TRBJ2-6, the complete variable domain is KAGVTQTPRYLIKTRGQQVTLSCSPISGHRSVSWYQQTPGQGLQFLFEYFSETQRNKGNFPGRFSGRQFSNSRSEMNVSTLELGDSALYLCASSPVGRSSSGANVLTFGAGSRLTVL.

This clonotype was observed many times. The rearrangement links TRBV2 to TRBJ1-5, with 8 bases identical to TRBD1. The CDR3 has 13 amino acids. The germline V gene has CDR1 SNHLY and CDR2 FYNNEI. The V gene end was trimmed by 3 bases and the J gene end by 7 bases; junction bases not matched to a gene: 2. The chain's CDR3 is CASSEDRVQPQHF. In DNA, the CDR3 is TGTGCCAGCAGTGAGGACAGGGTGCAGCCCCAGCATTTT.

As concerns this clonotype: A much larger clone is a single base away; this may be a read error. The gene calls are TRBV20-1 and TRBJ1-5; D call uncertain. V lost 8 bases to trimming and J lost 1 base, with 12 bases between them. From germline, CDR1 is DFQATT and CDR2 SNEGSKA (reference sequence). The CDR3 runs 13 residues. The CDR3 DNA is TGCAGTTCTTTTCAAACGAGCAATCAGCCCCAGCATTTT. Translation: CSSFQTSNQPQHF.

This clonotype was seen a few times. The J gene is TRBJ2-5, the V gene TRBV28; perhaps TRBD2 as D (6 bases). CDR1 and CDR2 (germline): MDHEN, SYDVKM. The CDR3 contains 13 residues. Trimming shortened V by 3 bases and J by 4 bases, and 9 bases separated the two germline ends. CDR3 loop: CASSLGGRETQYF. For the CDR3, the DNA is TGTGCCAGCAGTTTGGGAGGTCGAGAGACCCAGTACTTC.

This clonotype was seen at least ten times. The chain carries TRBV6-2 or TRBV6-3 and TRBJ2-5; TRBD1 aligns across 7 bases. The CDR3 is 14 residues long. Germline V gene lookup returns CDR1 MNHEY and CDR2 SVGEGT. Trimming cost V 6 bases and J 1 base; bases outside gene matches: 5. CDR3 residues: CASSTWDSQETQYF. CDR3 in DNA: TGTGCCAGCAGCACTTGGGACAGCCAAGAGACCCAGTACTTC.

A remark on this clonotype: This clone may be a read error of a much larger clone one base away. The chain carries TRBV20-1 and TRBJ2-1; 9 nucleotides agree with TRBD2. This CDR3 contains 17 residues. Losses at the gene ends were 2 bases for V and 1 base for J; bases not matched to a gene: 9. Germline assignment: CDR1 DFQATT and CDR2 SNEGSKA (reference sequence). The CDR3 loop reads CSARPTSGPKSYNEQFF. As DNA, the CDR3 is TGCAGTGCTAGACCAACTAGCGGGCCTAAGTCCTACAATGAGCAGTTCTTC.

The table lists this clonotype with many counts. The CDR3 sequence is CASTPRPTGGETQYF. The DNA of the CDR3 is TGCGCCAGCACCCCCCGGCCGACAGGGGGAGAGACCCAGTACTTC. This sequence joins TRBV5-1 and TRBJ2-5, with TRBD1 identical over 9 bases. The CDR3 is made up of 15 amino acids. Germline lookup yields CDR1 SGHRS and CDR2 YFSETQ. The J segment lost 4 bases and the V segment lost 6 bases, leaving 10 bases of the junction unmatched.

This clonotype has a count of ten or more. The rearrangement joins TRBV5-6 to TRBJ2-1; possible D gene TRBD2, 6 bases. The germline V gene has CDR1 SGHDT and CDR2 YYEEEE. This CDR3 is 14 amino acids long. Between the trimmed V and J ends, which lost 1 base and 7 bases, there was a span of 12 bases. The CDR3 bases are TGTGCCAGCAGCTTGAAAGGAGGGTTAAATGAGCAGTTCTTC. As protein: CASSLKGGLNEQFF. The full variable domain, its missing parts supplied by reference TRBV5-6 and TRBJ2-1, is DAGVTQSPTHLIKTRGQQVTLRCSPKSGHDTVSWYQQALGQGPQFIFQYYEEEERQRGNFPDRFSGHQFPNYSSELNVNALLLGDSALYLCASSLKGGLNEQFFGPGTRLTVL.

Many counts were recorded for this clonotype. The genes are TRBV7-9 and TRBJ1-1, with D unresolved. The germline CDR1 and CDR2 sequences are SEHNR and FQNEAQ (reference sequence). Deletions cut 1 base from V and 3 bases from J, with 12 bases between. This CDR3 is 15 amino acids long. The CDR3 nucleotides are TGTGCCAGCAGCTTAGGGGGAAGCGGTGACACTGAAGCTTTCTTT. Translation: CASSLGGSGDTEAFF.

V usage is TRBV4-3 and J usage is TRBJ2-3, with TRBD2 identical over 9 bases. The J segment lost 0 bases and the V segment lost 0 bases, leaving 19 bases of the junction unmatched. CDR1 is LGHNA, CDR2 YSLEER, per germline. This CDR3 is 22 amino acids long. This chain's CDR3 is CASSQEVSLGLAGISSTDTQYF. The CDR3 coding sequence is TGCGCCAGCAGCCAAGAAGTCTCACTGGGCCTAGCGGGGATATCTAGCACAGATACGCAGTATTTT.